A single sample is the source of the 18 T cell receptor beta chains below, sequenced in a study of blood T cell repertoires in COVID-19. This table comes from immunoSEQ multiplex PCR, and its TCRdb copy is limited to in-frame clones, with some not included. The data hold 350,000 or so clones, with roughly 90% observed a single time. Sequenced: PBMCs or T cells enriched from blood (not recorded which). These receptors were collected from a woman in her thirties who had been exposed to COVID-19.

The rearrangement links TRBV4-1 to TRBJ1-5; 8 positions agree with TRBD1. V shed 4 bases and J 7 bases; nucleotides not matched to a gene: 3. Germline lookup yields CDR1 MGHRA and CDR2 YSYEKL. This CDR3 region has 13 residues. The CDR3 DNA reads TGCGCCAGCAGCCTGGACAGGGACCAGCCCCAGCATTTT. Translated: CASSLDRDQPQHF.

The V call is TRBV30, the J call TRBJ1-6; D possibly corresponds to TRBD1 (5 bases). The ends were cut back, 1 base at V and 10 bases at J, with 20 bases in the middle. Germline V gene sequence: CDR1 GTSNPN, CDR2 SVGIG (reference sequence). The CDR3 extends over 16 amino acids. CDR3 in DNA: TGTGCCTGGAGTGCAACTATAGACAGAGTAGAGTCACCCCTCCACTTT. This codes for CAWSATIDRVESPLHF.

The chain joins TRBV2 to TRBJ2-1; 8 bases are shared with TRBD2. The length of the CDR3 is 14 residues. V lost 6 bases to trimming and J lost 6 bases; unmatched junction nucleotides: 7. Germline CDR1 SNHLY, CDR2 FYNNEI. CDR3 DNA sequence: TGTGCCAGCAGGGCCAGGCTAGCGGGCAATGAGCAGTTCTTC. Amino acids: CASRARLAGNEQFF.

The chain recombines TRBV11-2 with TRBJ1-2, with 7 bases matching TRBD1. This CDR3 spans 15 amino acids. Germline V gene data show CDR1 as SGHAT and CDR2 as FQNNGV. Trimming removed 4 bases from V and 4 bases from J; junction bases left unmatched: 9. CDR3 DNA: TGTGCCAGCAGCTCAGAGGGACAGACGCTCTATGGCTACACCTTC. It encodes CASSSEGQTLYGYTF.

The chain is built from TRBV19 and TRBJ2-3, with D possibly matching TRBD2 (5 bases). The CDR3 is 14 residues long. The V end lost 6 bases, the J end lost 4 bases, and 14 bases lay between the germline ends. Germline lookup yields CDR1 LNHDA and CDR2 SQIVND (reference sequence). CDR3: CASRPARASDTQYF. DNA for the CDR3: TGTGCCAGTAGGCCTGCGCGGGCCTCAGATACGCAGTATTTT.

The chain recombines TRBV28 with TRBJ2-7, with TRBD2 identical over 8 bases. This CDR3 is 14 amino acids long. V lost 4 bases and J lost 2; bases outside the gene matches: 4. Germline lookup yields CDR1 MDHEN and CDR2 SYDVKM. This CDR3 reads CASSWLAGPYEQYF. CDR3 nucleotides: TGTGCCAGCAGTTGGCTAGCGGGCCCCTACGAGCAGTACTTC.

The chain links TRBV2 to TRBJ2-6; D is possibly TRBD2 (5 bases). Germline V gives CDR1 SNHLY, CDR2 FYNNEI. The CDR3 is 15 residues long. The ends were cut back, 3 bases at V and 2 bases at J, with 8 bases in the middle. The DNA of the CDR3 is TGTGCCAGCAGTGAGGCCGGGACTGGGGCCAACGTCCTGACTTTC. Translating it yields CASSEAGTGANVLTF.

V gene TRBV25-1 combines with J gene TRBJ2-5, with TRBD1 as a possible D gene (7 bases). The CDR3 loop spans 17 amino acids. Deletions cut 2 bases from V and 4 bases from J, with 20 bases between. Germline V gene lookup returns CDR1 MGHDK and CDR2 SYGVNS. The CDR3 region has the DNA TGTGCCAGCAGTGAACCATTAGACAGGGAGGCGAGAGAGACCCAGTACTTC. Its translation: CASSEPLDREARETQYF.

The chain uses TRBV3-1 (or the pseudogene TRBV3-2) and TRBJ2-1; TRBD2 aligns across 7 bases. This CDR3 contains 16 residues. The junction had 11 bases not matched to a gene; V was cut back by 4 bases and J by 5 bases. Germline-derived CDR1 and CDR2 are LGHDT and YNNKEL (reference sequence). CDR3 nucleotide sequence: TGTGCCAGCAGCCTATTCGGGGCGGGAGTCCACAATGAGCAGTTCTTC. The encoded protein is CASSLFGAGVHNEQFF.

This chain uses TRBV3-1 (or the pseudogene TRBV3-2) with TRBJ2-7, with 11 bases identical to TRBD2. In germline, CDR1 is LGHDT, CDR2 YNNKEL (reference sequence). The CDR3 is 17 residues long. Unmatched junction bases numbered 9, after V lost 2 bases and J lost 3 bases. This CDR3 is CASSQLTSGTLGYEQYF. The CDR3 region has the DNA TGTGCCAGCAGCCAATTGACTAGCGGGACCCTTGGCTACGAGCAGTACTTC.

The V gene is TRBV9, the J gene TRBJ1-3, with D maybe TRBD1 (6 bases). Trimming removed 3 bases from V and 4 bases from J, with 14 bases in between. The V gene's germline CDR1 is SGDLS and CDR2 YYNGEE. This CDR3 is built from 15 residues. In nucleotides, the CDR3 is TGTGCCAGCAGCGGAGGGGGAGTACGCGGAAACACCATATATTTT. Its protein product is CASSGGGVRGNTIYF. Filled out from reference TRBV9 and TRBJ1-3, the complete variable domain reads DSGVTQTPKHLITATGQRVTLRCSPRSGDLSVYWYQQSLDQGLQFLIQYYNGEERAKGNILERFSAQQFPDLHSELNLSSLELGDSALYFCASSGGGVRGNTIYFGEGSWLTVV.

This clone was found once. The chain uses TRBV7-9 and TRBJ1-1; possible D gene TRBD1, 5 bases. Trimming cost V 5 bases and J 5 bases, with 15 bases left between them. The CDR3 has 14 residues. Germline V gene sequence: CDR1 SEHNR, CDR2 FQNEAQ (reference sequence). The CDR3: CASSPGGGGTEAFF. DNA of the CDR3: TGTGCCAGCAGCCCCGGCGGGGGAGGGACTGAAGCTTTCTTT.

This chain joins TRBV3-1 (or the pseudogene TRBV3-2) and TRBJ1-6, with D hard to call. With 2 bases removed from V and 8 bases from J, the gap between germline ends came to 4 bases. Germline V gene data show CDR1 as LGHDT and CDR2 as YNNKEL (reference sequence). The length of the CDR3 is 12 residues. This CDR3 reads CASSQSYSPLHF. The CDR3 DNA reads as TGTGCCAGCAGCCAATCTTATTCACCCCTCCACTTT.

V and J are TRBV6-6 and TRBJ1-2; D call uncertain. Germline V CDR1 and CDR2: MNHNY, SVGAGI (reference sequence). Trimming stripped 1 base from V and 0 bases from J, with 9 bases between. CDR3 length equals 15 residues. CDR3 bases: TGTGCCAGCAGTTACTACAGACCCACTAACTATGGCTACACCTTC. Translation gives CASSYYRPTNYGYTF.

This chain links TRBV2 with TRBJ1-2; TRBD1 matches at 7 bases. The CDR3 is made up of 16 amino acids. V shed 8 bases and J 0 bases; nucleotides not matched to a gene: 12. The V gene's germline CDR1 is SNHLY and CDR2 FYNNEI. CDR3 coding DNA: TGTGCCAGCCGGTGGGGACAGCAGTTAGCTAACTATGGCTACACCTTC. Encoded protein: CASRWGQQLANYGYTF.

J is TRBJ1-1 and V is TRBV29-1; 8 positions match TRBD1. J was trimmed by 3 bases and V by 4 bases; bases with no gene match: 4. The CDR3 spans 13 residues. From germline, CDR1 is SQVTM and CDR2 ANQGSEA. The CDR3 DNA reads as TGCAGCGTTGTTAGGACAGGGTACACTGAAGCTTTCTTT. Translating it yields CSVVRTGYTEAFF.

V gene TRBV2 combines with J gene TRBJ1-2, with a possible D match to TRBD1 (6 bases). Trimming shortened V by 1 base and J by 5 bases, and 14 bases separated the two germline ends. This CDR3 has 15 amino acids. Germline CDR1 reads SNHLY; CDR2 reads FYNNEI. The CDR3 is CASSEVGLRGYGYTF. DNA for the CDR3: TGTGCCAGCAGTGAAGTCGGCCTAAGGGGGTATGGCTACACCTTC.

This clone was observed a few times. The chain uses TRBV7-9 and TRBJ1-2; 9 nucleotides line up with TRBD1. The CDR3 is 15 residues long. Trimming cost V 5 bases and J 1 base; bases outside gene matches: 5. Germline V lookup: CDR1 SEHNR, CDR2 FQNEAQ (reference sequence). Written as DNA, the CDR3 is TGTGCCAGCAGCCCCGGGGACAGGGTTAACTATGGCTACACCTTC. Its translation is CASSPGDRVNYGYTF.